Listed below are T cell receptor beta chains from one sample, sequenced in a study of identical twins. In TCRdb, the 5' RACE reads were re-called with MiXCR into one record per CDR3 protein. The sample has roughly 770,000 distinct CDR3 sequences, about 20% seen once; the top ten hold about an eighth. This sample was shared with a second study, whose subject was T cells expressing NK-cell markers.

Sequencing used PBMCs. These receptors were taken from a young woman in good health. CDR3s include the opening cysteine and the closing phenylalanine or tryptophan. The order of the fields is V gene, J gene, D gene, CDR3 protein. D genes are given only for firm matches.

>TRBV20-1|TRBJ2-1|TRBD2
CSASFHSGVVVKQFF
>TRBV12-3/TRBV12-4|TRBJ2-1|.
CASTIGWTDNEQFF
>TRBV15|TRBJ2-7|TRBD2
CATSRGGGTGSYEQYF
>TRBV12-3/TRBV12-4|TRBJ1-2|.
CASSIGQYYTF
>TRBV7-8|TRBJ2-3|TRBD2
CASSLLPSGGADTQYF
>TRBV14|TRBJ2-1|TRBD2
CASSRGTTPSEQFF
>TRBV5-1|TRBJ2-7|TRBD2
CASSLVSGKLYEQYF
>TRBV30|TRBJ1-2|.
CASHRVVNYGYTF
>TRBV6-1|TRBJ2-7|TRBD2
CASNPGLADYEQYF
>TRBV7-9|TRBJ2-1|.
CASTGQTGSYNEQFF
>TRBV20-1|TRBJ2-5|.
CSAVVVGRETQYF
>TRBV5-1|TRBJ2-1|TRBD2
CASSYGTSVYNEPFF
>TRBV4-2|TRBJ2-3|TRBD2
CASSYLAGGRTDTQYF
>TRBV7-9|TRBJ2-5|TRBD1
CASSLGDRSNQETQYF
>TRBV6-2/TRBV6-3|TRBJ2-1|.
CASSRTSPRNEQFF
>TRBV18|TRBJ1-2|TRBD1
CASSPGTGGRPDYTF
>TRBV20-1|TRBJ2-7|.
CSVRGLRNSYEQYF